This entry concerns a single T cell receptor beta chain. Its antigen is still unknown. Each CDR3 protein gets one entry after TCRdb re-called the RT-PCR reads with MiXCR. Found here are approximately 570,000 distinct CDR3 sequences, 6% to 9% of them singletons; the top ten hold over 10%. The data stem from a study of response to subunit inactivated influenza vaccine. Notes on the study in general: T cells newly recruited by each seasonal influenza vaccination are few, the authors suggested.

The CDR3 runs to 12 residues. Germline CDR1 is DFQATT and CDR2 is SNEGSKA (reference sequence). Trimming cost V 6 bases and J 5 bases; bases outside gene matches: 7. The chain recombines TRBV20-1 with TRBJ2-7; 7 positions agree with TRBD2. The sequence came from a man aged 45-69 years who received an inactivated influenza vaccine. The source was PBMCs from blood, collected around 25 months after vaccination. Written as DNA, the CDR3 is TGCAGTGCCCGGGGAGGGCTCCACGAGCAGTACTTC. It yields the protein CSARGGLHEQYF.